This T cell receptor beta chain was sequenced for a study of early T cells in non-severe SARS-CoV-2 infection. As for the study in general: Sequencing of bulk RNA from unsorted whole blood was done, without chain pairing. Study-level findings and limits: VDJdb matching skewed toward anti-spike CD8 responses, missing private and CD4 specificities.

Attachment of unique molecular identifiers was made to individual cDNA molecules. TCRdb passed the 5' RACE reads through MiXCR, listing each CDR3 protein once. Altogether about 64,000 distinct CDR3 sequences are present, about 12% being singletons, with the ten largest covering more than 3.5%. The V segment lost 6 bases and the J segment 5 bases; nucleotides outside the gene matches: 7. Germline values: CDR1 SNHLY, CDR2 FYNNEI. The CDR3 loop spans 13 amino acids. This clonotype was seen more than once but under ten times. The target antigen is unknown. This sequence joins TRBV2 and TRBJ2-7; 7 bases agree with TRBD2. This sequence originates from an adult who was a healthcare worker with PCR-confirmed SARS-CoV-2 infection or an uninfected control (not recorded which). Sequencing used whole blood. The CDR3 DNA sequence: TGTGCCAGCAGCTCCCGGGGGGAGAACGAGCAGTACTTC. Translation: CASSSRGENEQYF.